The rows below give T cell receptor beta chains drawn from one sample of a study of vaccination and CD4 T cells after COVID-19. TCRdb passed the PCR reads through MiXCR, listing each CDR3 protein once. The repertoire has under 13,000 distinct CDR3 sequences, 65% to 80% of them found once; the top ten carry 15% to 20%. These receptors are not linked to any known antigen. Sequenced input: CD4+ T cells from blood, cultured in vitro. The receptor source for this set is a human donor who had recovered from COVID-19. Each CDR3 is given with its conserved first and last residue. Fields, in order: clone size, J gene, D gene, V gene, CDR3 DNA, CDR3 protein. D genes are given only for firm matches. Some rows mark clone size as missing; the rest say once, few, many or name a class of expanded clone.

abundance: NA
j_gene: TRBJ1-6
d_gene: NA
v_gene: TRBV6-5
CDR3nt: TGTGCCAGCAGTTTAGACTACCGAGGCTCACCCCTCCACTTT
CDR3aa: CASSLDYRGSPLHF

abundance: NA
j_gene: TRBJ1-5
d_gene: NA
v_gene: TRBV30
CDR3nt: TGTGCCTGGAGTCCAAACAGGGGCAATCAGCCCCAGCATTTT
CDR3aa: CAWSPNRGNQPQHF

abundance: NA
j_gene: TRBJ1-6
d_gene: NA
v_gene: TRBV20-1
CDR3nt: TGCAGTGCTATCCTCGGGAGAATTAATTCACCCCTCCACTTT
CDR3aa: CSAILGRINSPLHF

abundance: few
j_gene: TRBJ1-5
d_gene: TRBD1
v_gene: TRBV6-1
CDR3nt: TGTGCCAGCAGGCACGGGACCGGACAGGATCATCAGCCCCAGCATTTT
CDR3aa: CASRHGTGQDHQPQHF

abundance: NA
j_gene: TRBJ1-2
d_gene: NA
v_gene: TRBV7-2
CDR3nt: TGTGCCAGCAGCTTCCGGGGCCCCTATGGCTACACCTTC
CDR3aa: CASSFRGPYGYTF

abundance: NA
j_gene: TRBJ1-1
d_gene: NA
v_gene: TRBV5-6
CDR3nt: TGTGCCAGCAGCTTGGGGGCAGGGGACACTGAAGCTTTCTTT
CDR3aa: CASSLGAGDTEAFF

abundance: NA
j_gene: TRBJ2-7
d_gene: NA
v_gene: TRBV19
CDR3nt: TGTGCCAGTAGTGGGACAACTCACGAGCAGTACTTC
CDR3aa: CASSGTTHEQYF

abundance: NA
j_gene: TRBJ1-5
d_gene: NA
v_gene: TRBV18
CDR3nt: TGTGCCAGCTCACCCGGGGGGGGCGGCAATCAGCCCCAGCATTTT
CDR3aa: CASSPGGGGNQPQHF

abundance: NA
j_gene: TRBJ1-5
d_gene: NA
v_gene: TRBV15
CDR3nt: TGTGCCACCAGCAGAGATATGGGGCGCCAGCCCCAGCATTTT
CDR3aa: CATSRDMGRQPQHF

abundance: NA
j_gene: TRBJ2-7
d_gene: TRBD1
v_gene: TRBV10-3
CDR3nt: TGTGCCATCAGATACTCAGACAGGGGCCCCTACGAGCAGTACTTC
CDR3aa: CAIRYSDRGPYEQYF

abundance: few
j_gene: TRBJ2-7
d_gene: NA
v_gene: TRBV15
CDR3nt: TGTGCCACCTCTGGCGGGGATTCCTACGAGCAGTACTTC
CDR3aa: CATSGGDSYEQYF

abundance: few
j_gene: TRBJ1-5
d_gene: NA
v_gene: TRBV6-1
CDR3nt: TGTGCCAGCAGGCCGGACCGGGGCAATCAGCCCCAGCATTTT
CDR3aa: CASRPDRGNQPQHF

abundance: NA
j_gene: TRBJ1-6
d_gene: NA
v_gene: TRBV28
CDR3nt: TGTGCCAGCAGCGGGAATTCCTCACCCCTCCACTTT
CDR3aa: CASSGNSSPLHF

abundance: few
j_gene: TRBJ2-2
d_gene: TRBD2
v_gene: TRBV20-1
CDR3nt: TGCAGTGCTGGGACTAGGTCGAACACCGGGGAGCTGTTTTTT
CDR3aa: CSAGTRSNTGELFF

abundance: NA
j_gene: TRBJ1-5
d_gene: TRBD1
v_gene: TRBV2
CDR3nt: TGTGCCAGCAGTGAAGCGGTACGGACAGGGGGCCCCTATAGCAATCAGCCCCAGCATTTT
CDR3aa: CASSEAVRTGGPYSNQPQHF

abundance: once
j_gene: TRBJ2-7
d_gene: NA
v_gene: TRBV6-1
CDR3nt: TGTGCCACCATCCTCAGTGACACCTCCTGGGGCGAGCAGTACTTC
CDR3aa: CATILSDTSWGEQYF

abundance: NA
j_gene: TRBJ1-1
d_gene: NA
v_gene: TRBV7-9
CDR3nt: TGTGCCAGCAGCCCTAGCCCGGCGGGACCCGGTGACGCTGAAGCTTCCTTT
CDR3aa: CASSPSPAGPGDAEASF

abundance: NA
j_gene: TRBJ1-2
d_gene: NA
v_gene: TRBV7-9
CDR3nt: TGTGCCAGCAGCTCCCGTCAGGACAGCAAATATGGCTACACCTTC
CDR3aa: CASSSRQDSKYGYTF

abundance: once
j_gene: TRBJ2-5
d_gene: NA
v_gene: TRBV27
CDR3nt: TGTGCCAGCACCCCCCTCGACCGGGTTCGAGAGTCCCAGTACTTC
CDR3aa: CASTPLDRVRESQYF

abundance: NA
j_gene: TRBJ1-2
d_gene: NA
v_gene: TRBV27
CDR3nt: TGTGCCAGCAGACTGGATTTTTATGGCTACACCTTC
CDR3aa: CASRLDFYGYTF

abundance: NA
j_gene: TRBJ2-3
d_gene: TRBD2
v_gene: TRBV20-1
CDR3nt: TGCAGTGCCGTTGGGCGGACTAGCCTTGATACGCAGTATTTT
CDR3aa: CSAVGRTSLDTQYF

abundance: once
j_gene: TRBJ1-3
d_gene: TRBD1
v_gene: TRBV6-1
CDR3nt: TGTGCCAGCAGTGGACGTACGACAGGGTTGGTCGGAAACACCATATATTTT
CDR3aa: CASSGRTTGLVGNTIYF

abundance: NA
j_gene: TRBJ1-5
d_gene: NA
v_gene: TRBV21-1
CDR3nt: TGTGCCAGCAGCAAAGCGGGACAGGGGGTAAATCAGCCCCAGCATTTT
CDR3aa: CASSKAGQGVNQPQHF

abundance: medium-sized
j_gene: TRBJ1-5
d_gene: NA
v_gene: TRBV2
CDR3nt: TGTGCCAGCACCCCGGGGCAGGGGAAGATTCAGCCCCAGCATTTT
CDR3aa: CASTPGQGKIQPQHF

abundance: NA
j_gene: TRBJ1-1
d_gene: NA
v_gene: TRBV10-2
CDR3nt: TGCGCCAGCAGTGGAAACTTAAACAGGCCCACTGAAGCTTTCTTT
CDR3aa: CASSGNLNRPTEAFF

abundance: few
j_gene: TRBJ2-7
d_gene: NA
v_gene: TRBV6-2/TRBV6-3
CDR3nt: TGTGCCAGCAGTTACAGAGAGCGCTCCTACGAGCAGTACTTC
CDR3aa: CASSYRERSYEQYF

abundance: few
j_gene: TRBJ2-1
d_gene: TRBD2
v_gene: TRBV27
CDR3nt: TGTGCCAGCAGTTTTGTGCTAGCGGGATCAGCAAAGGAGCAGTTCTTC
CDR3aa: CASSFVLAGSAKEQFF

abundance: few
j_gene: TRBJ2-1
d_gene: NA
v_gene: TRBV6-1
CDR3nt: TGTGCCAGCATGGGGTCCTACAATGAGCAGTTCTTC
CDR3aa: CASMGSYNEQFF

abundance: NA
j_gene: TRBJ2-7
d_gene: NA
v_gene: TRBV7-2
CDR3nt: TGTGCCAGCAGCTTTGGCGGGGCAGGGGCGTCAGAGCAGTACTTC
CDR3aa: CASSFGGAGASEQYF

abundance: NA
j_gene: TRBJ2-7
d_gene: TRBD1
v_gene: TRBV6-2/TRBV6-3
CDR3nt: TGTGCCAGCAGTTACTCTCGACAGGGACCCGAGCAGTACTTC
CDR3aa: CASSYSRQGPEQYF

abundance: NA
j_gene: TRBJ1-1
d_gene: NA
v_gene: TRBV7-6
CDR3nt: TGTGCCAGCAGCTTAGTAGGACAGATGAACACTGAAGCTTTCTTT
CDR3aa: CASSLVGQMNTEAFF

abundance: NA
j_gene: TRBJ2-6
d_gene: NA
v_gene: TRBV6-2/TRBV6-3
CDR3nt: TGTGCCAGCAGTTACTTCGGCAGGGCTGGGGCCAACGTCCTGACTTTC
CDR3aa: CASSYFGRAGANVLTF

abundance: NA
j_gene: TRBJ1-1
d_gene: NA
v_gene: TRBV6-4
CDR3nt: TGTGCCAGCAGTGACACTCGGGAAACTGAAGCTTTCTTT
CDR3aa: CASSDTRETEAFF

abundance: NA
j_gene: TRBJ1-2
d_gene: NA
v_gene: TRBV7-3
CDR3nt: TGTGCCAGCAGCTTATCTGGGCTTAGTAACTATGGCTACACCTTC
CDR3aa: CASSLSGLSNYGYTF

abundance: NA
j_gene: TRBJ2-7
d_gene: NA
v_gene: TRBV10-3
CDR3nt: TGTGCCATCAGTGAGTCCCTGGTGGCGGGGAACTACGAGCAGTACTTC
CDR3aa: CAISESLVAGNYEQYF

abundance: NA
j_gene: TRBJ2-7
d_gene: TRBD2
v_gene: TRBV10-1
CDR3nt: TGCGCCAGCAGTGAGGGGACTAACTACGAGCAGTACTTC
CDR3aa: CASSEGTNYEQYF

abundance: once
j_gene: TRBJ2-2
d_gene: NA
v_gene: TRBV20-1
CDR3nt: TGCAGTGCTAGAGCTGCGGGGAACACCGGGGAGCTGTTTTTT
CDR3aa: CSARAAGNTGELFF

abundance: NA
j_gene: TRBJ1-1
d_gene: NA
v_gene: TRBV20-1
CDR3nt: TGCAGTGCTATAGTTTTTCGGGGGGCAGGGTCCCGAGCTTTCTTT
CDR3aa: CSAIVFRGAGSRAFF

abundance: NA
j_gene: TRBJ2-7
d_gene: NA
v_gene: TRBV27
CDR3nt: TGTGCCAGCAGCCCGGGGGTGGGAAGCTCCTACGAGCAGTACTTC
CDR3aa: CASSPGVGSSYEQYF

abundance: NA
j_gene: TRBJ2-7
d_gene: TRBD2
v_gene: TRBV15
CDR3nt: TGTGCCACCAGCCGGACTAGCGGGGCCTACGAGCAGTACTTC
CDR3aa: CATSRTSGAYEQYF

abundance: NA
j_gene: TRBJ1-1
d_gene: NA
v_gene: TRBV6-1
CDR3nt: TGTGCCAGCATCGGGGGCACTGAAGCTTTCTTT
CDR3aa: CASIGGTEAFF

abundance: few
j_gene: TRBJ1-5
d_gene: TRBD1
v_gene: TRBV15
CDR3nt: TGTGCCACCAGCATTCTCGGGACAGGGAATCAGCCCCAGCATTTT
CDR3aa: CATSILGTGNQPQHF